The clone carrying this T cell receptor beta chain was picked up a small number of times. Its antigen is not known. Germline CDR1 and CDR2: SGHVS and FQNEAQ. The CDR3 spans 14 residues. The V end was cut by 4 bases, the J end by 6 bases, with 13 bases between. Unsorted whole blood yielded blood RNA, and germline DNA was extracted as well. Presurgery, about 3.9 milliliters of peripheral blood were collected. This entry belongs to a study of tumor-infiltrating lymphocytes in primary liver carcinoma. Turning to the study itself: Those sampled were patients whose primary liver carcinoma was treated by surgical resection.

General study findings and limits: Significantly greater top-250-clone fractions characterized tumors relative to blood (p = 0.039).

The template, approximately 500 ng total RNA, yielded TCR beta cDNA made with a constant-region primer. Three rounds of nested multiplex PCR with slightly modified ARM-PCR produced TCR beta libraries. Two initial PCR rounds of about 11 cycles each paired TRBV1-TRBV30 forward primers with a C-beta reverse primer. TCRdb processed the multiplex PCR reads anew with MiXCR; each CDR3 protein has one entry. This sample has about 210,000 distinct CDR3 sequences, with about two thirds found just once. The source material was peripheral blood. The sequence came from a woman aged 55-70 years with primary liver carcinoma and hepatitis B virus infection. The chain carries TRBV7-8 and TRBJ2-1, with D possibly being TRBD1 or TRBD2 (5 bases each). CDR3 amino acids: CASSSRDGFNEQFF. The CDR3 coding sequence is TGTGCCAGCAGCTCAAGGGACGGCTTCAATGAGCAGTTCTTC.